This is a list of T cell receptor beta chains from one sample in a study of cytomegalovirus exposure and HLA in healthy donors. The method was immunoSEQ multiplex PCR; TCRdb's version includes in-frame clones alone and lacks a portion of them. The table lists 90,000 to 110,000 clones, roughly an eighth of them singletons, with about 16% in the top ten. Material for sequencing was PBMCs. The receptors were sampled from a man aged 35 to 55 in good health and CMV-seropositive. Both conserved end residues are trimmed from each CDR3. D genes are given only for firm matches.

d_call	j_call	v_call	cdr3_aa
-	TRBJ1-1	TRBV2	ASRREGHQNTEAF
-	TRBJ2-7	TRBV2	ASGGLDYEQY
-	TRBJ2-7	TRBV6-5	ASRDYRSSYEQY
-	TRBJ2-1	TRBV30	AWTVLGNEQF
TRBD1	TRBJ1-1	TRBV6-1	ASRDRGMTTEAF
TRBD1	TRBJ1-2	TRBV19	ASSQAGTGVIYGYT
-	TRBJ1-1	TRBV7-9	ASSSSQAEAF
-	TRBJ1-4	TRBV6-6	ASSYSEQLPEKLF
TRBD1	TRBJ2-7	TRBV27	ASSATGGGYEQY
TRBD1	TRBJ2-6	TRBV7-2	ASSYPPGQGSGANVLT
TRBD1	TRBJ1-2	TRBV6-5	ASGRQGVHYGYT
-	TRBJ2-1	TRBV19	ASGEVGTYNEQF
-	TRBJ1-2	TRBV19	ASSMGWGQDYGYT
-	TRBJ2-7	TRBV14	ASSLWGAEQY
TRBD1	TRBJ1-5	TRBV6-5	ASSSRQGEQPQH
-	TRBJ2-7	TRBV5-1	ASSLSPAYEQY
-	TRBJ1-3	TRBV4-1	ASSQGAGGEGNTIY
-	TRBJ2-2	TRBV7-2	ASSLLGAAGELF
-	TRBJ2-1	TRBV9	ASSPLSGNEQF
-	TRBJ1-1	TRBV4-1	ASSQVRDLGEAF
TRBD2	TRBJ2-3	TRBV29-1	SVGLAGGDTQY
TRBD1	TRBJ2-1	TRBV6-5	ASRPRQGAYNEQF
TRBD1	TRBJ1-1	TRBV11-2	ASSLADRENTEAF
TRBD1	TRBJ1-4	TRBV7-9	ASSAGQGNEKLF
TRBD2	TRBJ2-7	TRBV2	ASSPGTSGTQY
-	TRBJ2-7	TRBV2	ASKDSDSYEQY
TRBD1	TRBJ2-2	TRBV5-8	ASSLQGVGELF
-	TRBJ2-7	TRBV4-3	ASSQESGRNEQY
TRBD2	TRBJ2-4	TRBV7-6	ASSGIRGGNIQY
-	TRBJ2-7	TRBV7-9	ASSLALGEQY
-	TRBJ2-7	TRBV7-6	ASSPLDPGGEQY
TRBD2	TRBJ2-1	TRBV5-4	ASSLGGGSRRNEQF
TRBD1	TRBJ1-4	TRBV5-1	ASSLGQGRNEKLF
TRBD2	TRBJ2-1	TRBV6-4	ASSVLAGGGPYNEQF
-	TRBJ1-1	TRBV9	ASSVPGEDEAF
TRBD1	TRBJ2-7	TRBV27	ASTPQGASIYEQY
-	TRBJ2-7	TRBV6-1	ASSDRAGGYEQY
-	TRBJ2-1	TRBV5-1	ASRVGWSSYNEQF
-	TRBJ2-1	TRBV11-2	ASSRTNEQF
TRBD2	TRBJ2-1	TRBV5-4	ASSGLAGGGGEQF
-	TRBJ2-7	TRBV19	ASRPLASHYAQY
-	TRBJ2-7	TRBV11-2	ASSHYGSYEQY
TRBD2	TRBJ2-2	TRBV5-6	ASSRRLATLNTGELF
TRBD2	TRBJ2-3	TRBV11-2	ASTAAGGTDTQY
TRBD1	TRBJ1-1	TRBV2	ASSGTGGAETEAF
-	TRBJ1-1	TRBV28	ASRIIQGLRTMNTEAF
TRBD2	TRBJ2-3	TRBV7-3	ASSPGAGGFTDTQY
-	TRBJ1-3	TRBV7-6	ASSQSGNTIY
-	TRBJ1-4	TRBV6-6	ASRRRGVSGNEKLF
-	TRBJ2-6	TRBV10-2	ASATGSSGANVLT
-	TRBJ2-5	TRBV10-1	ASSEVRGETQY
TRBD2	TRBJ2-2	TRBV19	ASSIKREGTGELF
-	TRBJ1-1	TRBV7-2	ASSPVNTEAF
TRBD2	TRBJ2-7	TRBV30	AWSAGGEQY
TRBD1	TRBJ1-1	TRBV6-1	ASSEGQGDEAF
TRBD1	TRBJ1-2	TRBV6-5	ASSPAGTAYGYT
TRBD1	TRBJ2-6	TRBV27	ASSRTTGAGANVLT